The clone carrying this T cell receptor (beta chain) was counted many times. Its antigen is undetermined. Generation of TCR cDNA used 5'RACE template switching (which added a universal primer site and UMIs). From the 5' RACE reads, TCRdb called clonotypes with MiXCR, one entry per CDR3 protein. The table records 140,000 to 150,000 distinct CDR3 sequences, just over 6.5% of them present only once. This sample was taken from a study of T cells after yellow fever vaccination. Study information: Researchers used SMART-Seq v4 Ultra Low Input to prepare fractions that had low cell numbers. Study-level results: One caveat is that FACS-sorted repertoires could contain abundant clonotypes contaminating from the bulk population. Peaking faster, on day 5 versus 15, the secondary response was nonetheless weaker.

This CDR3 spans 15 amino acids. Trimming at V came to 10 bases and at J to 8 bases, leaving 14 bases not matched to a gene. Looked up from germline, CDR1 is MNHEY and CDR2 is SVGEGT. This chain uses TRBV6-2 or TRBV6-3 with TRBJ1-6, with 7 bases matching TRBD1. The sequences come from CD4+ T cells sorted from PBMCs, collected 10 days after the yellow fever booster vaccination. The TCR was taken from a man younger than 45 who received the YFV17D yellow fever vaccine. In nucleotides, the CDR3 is TGTGCCATTTACCGGGACAGAGTTCGGGATTCACCCCTCCACTTT. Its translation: CAIYRDRVRDSPLHF.